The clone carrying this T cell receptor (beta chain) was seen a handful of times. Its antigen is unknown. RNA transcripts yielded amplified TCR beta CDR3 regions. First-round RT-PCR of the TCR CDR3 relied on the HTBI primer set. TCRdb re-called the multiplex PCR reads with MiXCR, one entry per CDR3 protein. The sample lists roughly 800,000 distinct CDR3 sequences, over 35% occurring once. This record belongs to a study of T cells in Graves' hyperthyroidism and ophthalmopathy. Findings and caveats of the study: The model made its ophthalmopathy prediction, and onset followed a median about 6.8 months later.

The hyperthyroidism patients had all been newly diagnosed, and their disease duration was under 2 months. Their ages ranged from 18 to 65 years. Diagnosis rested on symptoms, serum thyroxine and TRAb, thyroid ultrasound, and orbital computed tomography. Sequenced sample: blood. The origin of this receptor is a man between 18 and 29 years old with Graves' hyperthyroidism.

The CDR3 here is CSARETGRTRAFF. The CDR3 nucleotides are TGCAGTGCGCGAGAGACAGGGCGGACGAGAGCTTTCTTT. The J gene is TRBJ1-1, the V gene TRBV20-1; 7 bases map to TRBD1. CDR3 length: 13 residues. Germline V gene lookup returns CDR1 DFQATT and CDR2 SNEGSKA (reference sequence). With V trimmed by 6 bases and J by 10 bases, 14 bases remained unmatched.